This T cell receptor (beta chain) was observed in a study of T cell responses to AZD1222 COVID-19 vaccine. Trimming shortened V by 3 bases and J by 5 bases, and 14 bases separated the two germline ends. The CDR3 has 16 amino acids. Germline V gives CDR1 WSHSY, CDR2 SAAADI. A note on this clone: As yet, its antigen is unknown.

The study, taken as a whole, reports: White British donors predominated, females outnumbered males, and clonal diversity was possibly underestimated. Spike-wide vaccine-associated CD4 TCRs dominated at 160-218 and 743-854.

This table comes from immunoSEQ multiplex PCR, and its TCRdb copy is limited to in-frame clones, with some not included. The table lists some 60,000 clones, over 60% of them singletons. V is TRBV10-2 and J is TRBJ1-6, with D perhaps TRBD1 (5 bases). The sequencing here drew on peripheral blood, taken 28 days after the second AZD1222 dose. The TCR originated in an adult who received the AZD1222 COVID-19 vaccine. This CDR3 reads CASSDPGLGNNSPLHF. CDR3 nucleotides: TGCGCCAGCAGTGATCCAGGGTTGGGTAATAATTCACCCCTCCACTTT.